The entry below describes one T cell receptor beta chain. The sample is drawn from a study of blood T cell repertoires in COVID-19. Overall study context: Some COVID-19 samples were acute and others convalescent; all came from the United States, Italy and Spain. In each case, the material was cDNA or gDNA derived from T cells, B-cell-depleted T cells, or PBMCs.

Per the original methods: Reference gene primer amplification gave nucleated cell count estimates. TCRdb's table, derived via immunoSEQ multiplex PCR, lists solely in-frame clones and lacks some. V and J calls and clone size are copied from that table; D and trimming were computed from the DNA. The table lists 95,000 to 150,000 clones, about four fifths of them singletons. The CDR3 has 13 residues. Looked up from germline, CDR1 is MNHEY and CDR2 is SVGAGI. V lost 4 bases and J lost 6, with 10 bases in between. The receptor's source is a man aged 55 to 70 with active or convalescent COVID-19. Sequencing used peripheral blood. The V call is TRBV6-5, the J call TRBJ1-5, with D perhaps matching TRBD1 (5 bases). CDR3 bases: TGTGCCAGCAGTTCCAGGGAGGGTCAGCCCCAGCATTTT. This encodes CASSSREGQPQHF.